This T cell receptor beta chain was documented in a study of blood T cell repertoires in COVID-19. At the level of the study: PBMCs, B-cell-depleted T cells, or T cells were the source of the cDNA or gDNA that made up the material.

The CDR3 is made up of 15 amino acids. CDR1 and CDR2 from the germline V gene are MNHEY and SMNVEV (reference sequence). The V gene lost 4 bases and the J gene lost 0 bases, with 10 bases spanning the gap. Original handling: Estimation of nucleated cell counts relied on the amplification of reference gene primers. Profiling relied on immunoSEQ multiplex PCR, and the TCRdb table lists in-frame clones only, not all of them. The DNA was the basis for D and trimming; V, J and clone size are from that table. This repertoire shows roughly 120,000 clones, approximately 79% found once; its top ten account for 2% to 3%.

The sequence was collected from a man in his fifties or sixties with acute or convalescent COVID-19. The chain couples TRBV27 to TRBJ1-5; D might be TRBD1 (5 bases). Material for sequencing was peripheral blood. The CDR3 nucleotides read TGTGCCAGCAGTTCCTTACAGGATAGCAATCAGCCCCAGCATTTT. Translated, it gives CASSSLQDSNQPQHF.